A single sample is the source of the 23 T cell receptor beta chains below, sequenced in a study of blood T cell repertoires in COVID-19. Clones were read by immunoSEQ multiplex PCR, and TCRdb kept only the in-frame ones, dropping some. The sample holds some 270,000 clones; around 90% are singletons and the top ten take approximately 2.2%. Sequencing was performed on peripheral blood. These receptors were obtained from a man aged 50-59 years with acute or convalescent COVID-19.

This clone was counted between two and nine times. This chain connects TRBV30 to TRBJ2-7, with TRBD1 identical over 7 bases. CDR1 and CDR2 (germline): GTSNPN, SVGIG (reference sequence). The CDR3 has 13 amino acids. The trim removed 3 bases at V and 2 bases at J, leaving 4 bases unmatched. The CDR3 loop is CAWRRDSTYEQYF. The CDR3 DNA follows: TGTGCCTGGAGGAGGGACAGTACCTACGAGCAGTACTTC.

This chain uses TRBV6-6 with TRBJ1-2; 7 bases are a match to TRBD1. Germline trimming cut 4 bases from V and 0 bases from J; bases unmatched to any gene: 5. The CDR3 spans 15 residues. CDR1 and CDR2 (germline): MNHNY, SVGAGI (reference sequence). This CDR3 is CASSSQGLSNYGYTF. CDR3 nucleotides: TGTGCCAGCAGTTCACAGGGGCTGTCTAACTATGGCTACACCTTC.

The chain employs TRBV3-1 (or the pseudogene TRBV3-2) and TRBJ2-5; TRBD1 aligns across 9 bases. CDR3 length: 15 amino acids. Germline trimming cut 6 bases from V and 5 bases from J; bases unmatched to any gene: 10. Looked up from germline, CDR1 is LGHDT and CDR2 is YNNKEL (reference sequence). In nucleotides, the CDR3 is TGTGCCAGCAGGTCGAACAGGGGGCGAAGGGAGACCCAGTACTTC. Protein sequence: CASRSNRGRRETQYF.

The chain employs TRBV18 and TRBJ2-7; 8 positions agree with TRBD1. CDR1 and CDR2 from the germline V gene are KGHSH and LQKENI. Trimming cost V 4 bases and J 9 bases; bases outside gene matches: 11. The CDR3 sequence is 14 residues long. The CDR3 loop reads CASSLSGQDHAQYF. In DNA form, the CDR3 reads TGTGCCAGCTCACTCTCGGGACAGGATCACGCGCAGTACTTC.

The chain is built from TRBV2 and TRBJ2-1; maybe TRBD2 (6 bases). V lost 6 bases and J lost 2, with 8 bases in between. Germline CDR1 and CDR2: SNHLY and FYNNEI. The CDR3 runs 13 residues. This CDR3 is CASSGLTYNEQFF. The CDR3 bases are TGTGCCAGCAGCGGACTAACCTACAATGAGCAGTTCTTC.

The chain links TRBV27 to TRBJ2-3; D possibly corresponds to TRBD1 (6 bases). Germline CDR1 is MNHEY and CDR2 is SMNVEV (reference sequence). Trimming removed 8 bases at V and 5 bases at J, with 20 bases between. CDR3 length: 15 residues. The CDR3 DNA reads TGTGCCAGCGGCCTCCGGGGACACGACTTAGATACGCAGTATTTT. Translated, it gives CASGLRGHDLDTQYF.

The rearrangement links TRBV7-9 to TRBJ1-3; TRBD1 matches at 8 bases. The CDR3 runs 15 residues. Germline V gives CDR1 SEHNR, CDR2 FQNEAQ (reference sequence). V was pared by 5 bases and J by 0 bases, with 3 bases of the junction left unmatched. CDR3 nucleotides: TGTGCCAGCAGCCCGGACAGGGTCTCTGGAAACACCATATATTTT. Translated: CASSPDRVSGNTIYF.

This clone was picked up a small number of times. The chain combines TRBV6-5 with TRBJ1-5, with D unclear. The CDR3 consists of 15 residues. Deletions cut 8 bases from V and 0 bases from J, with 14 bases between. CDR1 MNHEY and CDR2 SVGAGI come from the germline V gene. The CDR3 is CASRRVPHSNQPQHF. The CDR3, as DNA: TGTGCCAGCCGGAGGGTTCCACATAGCAATCAGCCCCAGCATTTT.

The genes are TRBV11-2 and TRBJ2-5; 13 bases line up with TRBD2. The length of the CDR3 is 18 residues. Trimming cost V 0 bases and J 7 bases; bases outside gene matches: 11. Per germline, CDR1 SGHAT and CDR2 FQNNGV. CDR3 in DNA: TGTGCCAGCAGCTTAGAGGGGACTAGCGGGGAAAATTCGGGGACCCAGTACTTC. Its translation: CASSLEGTSGENSGTQYF.

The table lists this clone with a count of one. The CDR3 bases are TGCGCCAGCAGTGAGTCAGGACTAGCGGGCCAGCAGTACTTC. Amino acid sequence: CASSESGLAGQQYF. J is TRBJ2-7 and V is TRBV10-1; 11 bases map to TRBD2. J was trimmed by 8 bases and V by 0 bases; bases with no gene match: 3. The CDR3 has 14 amino acids. Germline V gene data show CDR1 as WNHNN and CDR2 as SYGVQD (reference sequence).

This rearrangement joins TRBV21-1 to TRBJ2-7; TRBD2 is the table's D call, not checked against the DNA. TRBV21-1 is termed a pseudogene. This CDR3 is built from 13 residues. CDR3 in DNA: TGTGCCAGCAGCAAAGCGCGGGGAGACGAGCAGTACTTC. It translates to CASSKARGDEQYF.

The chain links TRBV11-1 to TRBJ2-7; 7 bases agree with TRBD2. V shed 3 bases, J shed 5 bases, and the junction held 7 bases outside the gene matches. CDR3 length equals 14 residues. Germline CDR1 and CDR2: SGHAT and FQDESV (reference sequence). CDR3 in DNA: TGTGCCAGCAGCTTCCGGGGGGTCGGCAACGAGCAGTACTTC. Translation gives CASSFRGVGNEQYF.

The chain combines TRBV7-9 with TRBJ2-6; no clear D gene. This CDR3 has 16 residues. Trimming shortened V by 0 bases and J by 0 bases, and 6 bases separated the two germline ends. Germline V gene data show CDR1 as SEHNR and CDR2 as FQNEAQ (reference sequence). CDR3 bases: TGTGCCAGCAGCTTAGCGCGCTCCTCTGGGGCCAACGTCCTGACTTTC. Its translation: CASSLARSSGANVLTF.

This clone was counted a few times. CDR3 amino acids: CASSANPRTGSTGELFF. CDR3 DNA sequence: TGTGCCAGCAGTGCTAACCCTAGGACCGGGAGCACCGGGGAGCTGTTTTTT. The chain recombines TRBV2 with TRBJ2-2; the D gene is possibly TRBD2 (6 bases). The V end was cut by 4 bases, the J end by 4 bases, with 19 bases between. The CDR3 length is 17 residues. Germline CDR1 reads SNHLY; CDR2 reads FYNNEI.

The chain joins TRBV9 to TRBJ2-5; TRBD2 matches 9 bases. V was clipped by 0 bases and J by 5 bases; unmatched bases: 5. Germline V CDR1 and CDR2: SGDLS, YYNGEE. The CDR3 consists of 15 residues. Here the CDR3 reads CASSVGGGASETQYF. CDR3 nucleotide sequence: TGTGCCAGCAGCGTAGGCGGGGGGGCCTCTGAGACCCAGTACTTC.

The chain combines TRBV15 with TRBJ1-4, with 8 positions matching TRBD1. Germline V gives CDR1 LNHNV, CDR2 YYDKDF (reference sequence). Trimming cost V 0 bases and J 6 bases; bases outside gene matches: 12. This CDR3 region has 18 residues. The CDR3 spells CATSRDPPRTGMDEKLFF. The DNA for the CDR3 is TGTGCCACCAGCAGAGATCCCCCCCGGACAGGGATGGATGAAAAACTGTTTTTT.

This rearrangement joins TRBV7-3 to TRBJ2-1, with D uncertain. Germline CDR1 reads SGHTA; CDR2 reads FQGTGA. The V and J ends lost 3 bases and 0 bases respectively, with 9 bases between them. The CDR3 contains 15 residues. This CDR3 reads CASSFSASSYNEQFF. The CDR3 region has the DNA TGTGCCAGCAGCTTTTCAGCGAGCTCCTACAATGAGCAGTTCTTC.

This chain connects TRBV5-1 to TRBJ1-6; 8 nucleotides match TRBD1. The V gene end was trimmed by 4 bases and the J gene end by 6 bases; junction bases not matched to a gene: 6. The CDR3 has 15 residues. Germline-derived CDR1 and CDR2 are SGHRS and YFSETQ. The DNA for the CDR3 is TGCGCCAGCAGCCCACAGGGGGAGGGTAATTCACCCCTCCACTTT. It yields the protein CASSPQGEGNSPLHF.

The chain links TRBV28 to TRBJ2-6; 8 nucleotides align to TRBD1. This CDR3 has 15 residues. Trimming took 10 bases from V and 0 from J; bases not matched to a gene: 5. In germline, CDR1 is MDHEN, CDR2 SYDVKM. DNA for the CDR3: TGTGCCATCTCAGGGGGCTACTCTGGGGCCAACGTCCTGACTTTC. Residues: CAISGGYSGANVLTF. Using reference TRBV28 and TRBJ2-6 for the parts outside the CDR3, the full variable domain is DVKVTQSSRYLVKRTGEKVFLECVQDMDHENMFWYRQDPGLGLRLIYFSYDVKMKEKGDIPEGYSVSREKKERFSLILESASTNQTSMYLCAISGGYSGANVLTFGAGSRLTVL.

Here the CDR3 reads CATSDVPGTFSYEQYF. The CDR3 bases are TGTGCCACCAGTGATGTCCCCGGGACATTTTCCTACGAGCAGTACTTC. The V call is TRBV24-1, the J call TRBJ2-7; TRBD1 might be the D (6 bases). The V gene's germline CDR1 is KGHDR and CDR2 SFDVKD. V was cut by 3 bases and J by 1 base, with 15 bases left in between. This CDR3 comprises 16 residues.

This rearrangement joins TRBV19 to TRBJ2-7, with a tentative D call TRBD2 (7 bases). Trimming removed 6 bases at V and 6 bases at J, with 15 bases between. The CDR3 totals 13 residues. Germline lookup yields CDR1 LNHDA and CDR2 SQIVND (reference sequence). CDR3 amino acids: CASSEAGALEQYF. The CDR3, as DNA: TGTGCCAGTAGCGAGGCGGGGGCGCTCGAGCAGTACTTC.

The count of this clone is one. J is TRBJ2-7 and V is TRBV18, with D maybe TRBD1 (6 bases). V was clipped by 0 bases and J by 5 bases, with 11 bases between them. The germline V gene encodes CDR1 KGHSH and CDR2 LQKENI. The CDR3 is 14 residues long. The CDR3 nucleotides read TGTGCCAGCTCACCACCGGACAGTCGCAACGAGCAGTACTTC. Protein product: CASSPPDSRNEQYF. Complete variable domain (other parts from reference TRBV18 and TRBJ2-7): NAGVMQNPRHLVRRRGQEARLRCSPMKGHSHVYWYRQLPEEGLKFMVYLQKENIIDESGMPKERFSAEFPKEGPSILRIQQVVRGDSAAYFCASSPPDSRNEQYFGPGTRLTVT.

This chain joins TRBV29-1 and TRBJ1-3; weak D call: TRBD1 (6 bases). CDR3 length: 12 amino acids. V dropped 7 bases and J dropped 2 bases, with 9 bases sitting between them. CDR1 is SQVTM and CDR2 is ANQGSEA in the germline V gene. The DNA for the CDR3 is TGCAGCGCTACAGGGACTGGAAACACCATATATTTT. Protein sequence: CSATGTGNTIYF.